A selection of T cell receptor beta chains follows, all from one sample in a study of blood T cell repertoires in COVID-19. This table comes from immunoSEQ multiplex PCR, and its TCRdb copy is limited to in-frame clones, with some not included. The data hold around 50,000 clones, with around 86% observed a single time. The sample was peripheral blood. All receptors derive from a woman of 80 years or more with acute or convalescent COVID-19. CDR3s include the opening cysteine and the closing phenylalanine or tryptophan. The order of the fields is clone size, V gene, D gene, J gene, CDR3 protein, CDR3 DNA. The D gene is left open where the match is weak. Clone sizes are given selectively: once, few, many, or a class where the clone is expanded.

size: -; V: TRBV5-3; D: -; J: TRBJ1-5; CDR3: CARSFKSCRDTHNQPQHF; DNA: TGTGCCAGAAGCTTCAAATCCTGCCGGGACACTCACAATCAGCCCCAGCATTTT
size: -; V: TRBV16; D: -; J: TRBJ2-6; CDR3: CASSPLTGRGGANVLTF; DNA: TGTGCCAGCAGCCCCCTGACAGGTAGAGGAGGGGCCAACGTCCTGACTTTC
size: -; V: TRBV3-1/TRBV3-2; D: TRBD2; J: TRBJ2-3; CDR3: CASSQLAGTDTQYF; DNA: TGTGCCAGCAGCCAACTAGCGGGCACAGATACGCAGTATTTT
size: -; V: TRBV5-1; D: -; J: TRBJ1-2; CDR3: CASSSGMTSYGYTF; DNA: TGCGCCAGCAGCTCGGGTATGACCTCCTATGGCTACACCTTC
size: -; V: TRBV30; D: TRBD1; J: TRBJ1-1; CDR3: CAWTGQGRNTEAFF; DNA: TGTGCCTGGACGGGACAGGGGAGGAACACTGAAGCTTTCTTT
size: few; V: TRBV2; D: TRBD1; J: TRBJ1-3; CDR3: CASSEMLGQGERNTIYF; DNA: TGTGCCAGCAGTGAAATGTTGGGACAGGGGGAGAGAAACACCATATATTTT
size: -; V: TRBV7-9; D: TRBD1; J: TRBJ1-6; CDR3: CASSAGQDPSPLHF; DNA: TGTGCCAGCAGCGCCGGACAGGACCCTTCACCCCTCCACTTT
size: -; V: TRBV9; D: TRBD2; J: TRBJ2-2; CDR3: CASSVAPTREEELFF; DNA: TGTGCCAGCAGCGTAGCTCCCACGCGGGAGGAGGAGCTGTTTTTT
size: -; V: TRBV5-4; D: TRBD1; J: TRBJ2-1; CDR3: CASSGQGSYNEQFF; DNA: TGTGCCAGCAGCGGACAGGGGTCCTACAATGAGCAGTTCTTC
size: -; V: TRBV7-9; D: TRBD1; J: TRBJ1-5; CDR3: CASSHIGQGRQPQHF; DNA: TGTGCCAGCAGCCATATCGGACAGGGCCGCCAGCCCCAGCATTTT
size: -; V: TRBV7-2; D: -; J: TRBJ1-2; CDR3: CASSPTGVGYGYTF; DNA: TGTGCCAGCAGCCCCACGGGGGTGGGCTATGGCTACACCTTC
size: -; V: TRBV5-1; D: -; J: TRBJ2-2; CDR3: CASSLGTTGTGELFF; DNA: TGCGCCAGCAGCTTGGGGACTACGGGCACCGGGGAGCTGTTTTTT
size: -; V: TRBV10-1; D: TRBD2; J: TRBJ2-1; CDR3: CASSDYSGSDEQFF; DNA: TGCGCCAGCAGTGATTATAGCGGGAGCGATGAGCAGTTCTTC
size: -; V: TRBV18; D: TRBD2; J: TRBJ2-3; CDR3: CASCPGTSGPVTQYF; DNA: TGTGCCAGCTGTCCCGGGACTAGCGGTCCGGTTACGCAGTATTTT
size: -; V: TRBV4-2; D: TRBD2; J: TRBJ2-1; CDR3: CASSPGTSGEQFF; DNA: TGTGCCAGCAGCCCGGGGACTAGCGGGGAGCAGTTCTTC
size: -; V: TRBV4-2; D: -; J: TRBJ2-1; CDR3: CASSQDVGQKVDEQFF; DNA: TGTGCCAGCAGCCAAGATGTGGGGCAGAAGGTCGATGAGCAGTTCTTC
size: -; V: TRBV11-3; D: -; J: TRBJ1-5; CDR3: CASSLVSQGYTGYSNQPQHF; DNA: TGTGCCAGCAGCTTAGTGTCCCAAGGCTATACGGGGTATAGCAATCAGCCCCAGCATTTT
size: -; V: TRBV7-9; D: TRBD1; J: TRBJ1-5; CDR3: CASSLGVDWTGDNQPQHF; DNA: TGTGCCAGCAGCTTAGGGGTTGACTGGACAGGGGACAATCAGCCCCAGCATTTT
size: once; V: TRBV14; D: TRBD2; J: TRBJ2-3; CDR3: CASSQQAGGADTQYF; DNA: TGTGCCAGCAGCCAACAAGCGGGAGGCGCAGATACGCAGTATTTT
size: -; V: TRBV5-1; D: TRBD1; J: TRBJ2-7; CDR3: CASSLEGGQGVGYEQYF; DNA: TGCGCCAGCAGCTTGGAAGGAGGACAGGGGGTTGGCTACGAGCAGTACTTC
size: -; V: TRBV28; D: -; J: TRBJ1-2; CDR3: CASSPGGGTYGYTF; DNA: TGTGCCAGCAGCCCCGGGGGAGGTACCTATGGCTACACCTTC
size: -; V: TRBV2; D: TRBD1; J: TRBJ1-6; CDR3: CASRTTGGNSPLHF; DNA: TGTGCCAGCAGGACTACAGGGGGAAATTCACCCCTCCACTTT
size: -; V: TRBV14; D: TRBD1; J: TRBJ2-1; CDR3: CASSPLRTGVVYNEQFF; DNA: TGTGCCAGCAGCCCCCTTCGGACAGGGGTAGTCTACAATGAGCAGTTCTTC
size: -; V: TRBV2; D: TRBD1; J: TRBJ1-5; CDR3: CASSAGQGAGQPQHF; DNA: TGTGCCAGCAGTGCGGGACAGGGGGCGGGTCAGCCCCAGCATTTT
size: -; V: TRBV4-1; D: TRBD1; J: TRBJ1-4; CDR3: CASSLTGQGASNEKLFF; DNA: TGCGCCAGCAGCCTCACGGGACAGGGGGCTTCTAATGAAAAACTGTTTTTT
size: -; V: TRBV3-1/TRBV3-2; D: -; J: TRBJ2-3; CDR3: CASSQGEAGTQYF; DNA: TGTGCCAGCAGCCAAGGGGAGGCAGGCACGCAGTATTTT
size: once; V: TRBV5-6; D: TRBD2; J: TRBJ2-5; CDR3: CASSTRAGGGETQYF; DNA: TGTGCCAGCAGCACCCGAGCGGGGGGTGGGGAGACCCAGTACTTC
size: -; V: TRBV2; D: -; J: TRBJ2-1; CDR3: CASRGSTARGQFF; DNA: TGTGCCAGCAGAGGTTCGACCGCGCGGGGACAGTTCTTC
size: -; V: TRBV18; D: TRBD1; J: TRBJ1-1; CDR3: CASSPGATGESFF; DNA: TGTGCCAGCTCACCAGGGGCGACAGGGGAATCTTTCTTT
size: -; V: TRBV7-6; D: -; J: TRBJ1-3; CDR3: CASSLGAGPASGNTIYF; DNA: TGTGCCAGCAGCTTAGGAGCAGGGCCTGCCTCTGGAAACACCATATATTTT
size: -; V: TRBV5-1; D: -; J: TRBJ1-3; CDR3: CASSSWPGATGNTIYF; DNA: TGCGCCAGCAGCTCTTGGCCAGGGGCAACTGGAAACACCATATATTTT
size: -; V: TRBV6-5; D: TRBD2; J: TRBJ2-5; CDR3: CASSYSGVAGAFQYF; DNA: TGTGCCAGCAGTTACTCCGGGGTAGCGGGAGCTTTCCAGTACTTC
size: -; V: TRBV15; D: -; J: TRBJ2-3; CDR3: CATNVRSTDTQYF; DNA: TGTGCCACCAATGTTAGAAGCACAGATACGCAGTATTTT
size: -; V: TRBV2; D: -; J: TRBJ2-3; CDR3: CASSEGLNTDTQYF; DNA: TGTGCCAGCAGTGAAGGGCTCAACACAGATACGCAGTATTTT
size: few; V: TRBV18; D: -; J: TRBJ2-2; CDR3: CASSPLGQDTGELFF; DNA: TGTGCCAGCTCACCCCTGGGACAAGACACCGGGGAGCTGTTTTTT
size: -; V: TRBV4-2; D: -; J: TRBJ1-2; CDR3: CASSQDPAGYGYTF; DNA: TGTGCCAGCAGCCAAGACCCGGCAGGGTATGGCTACACCTTC
size: -; V: TRBV9; D: -; J: TRBJ1-5; CDR3: CASSVAGTSNQPQHF; DNA: TGTGCCAGCAGCGTAGCTGGGACAAGCAATCAGCCCCAGCATTTT
size: -; V: TRBV9; D: TRBD2; J: TRBJ2-1; CDR3: CASSVTSGGAYNEQFF; DNA: TGTGCCAGCAGCGTAACTAGCGGGGGGGCCTACAATGAGCAGTTCTTC
size: -; V: TRBV19; D: -; J: TRBJ1-6; CDR3: CASSPAFGGSSYNSPLHF; DNA: TGTGCCAGTAGTCCTGCATTTGGGGGGAGTTCCTATAATTCACCCCTCCACTTT
size: -; V: TRBV7-9; D: TRBD1; J: TRBJ1-6; CDR3: CATQLGQGESPLHF; DNA: TGTGCCACTCAGTTGGGACAGGGGGAATCACCCCTCCACTTT
size: -; V: TRBV28; D: -; J: TRBJ1-3; CDR3: CASSRNTIYF; DNA: TGTGCCAGTAGCAGAAACACCATATATTTT
size: -; V: TRBV4-1; D: TRBD1; J: TRBJ1-4; CDR3: CASSLGQSTANEKLFF; DNA: TGCGCCAGCAGCCTGGGACAGTCCACAGCTAATGAAAAACTGTTTTTT
size: -; V: TRBV6-5; D: TRBD2; J: TRBJ2-3; CDR3: CASNRLAAADTQYF; DNA: TGTGCCAGCAATAGACTAGCGGCGGCAGATACGCAGTATTTT
size: -; V: TRBV6-1; D: TRBD2; J: TRBJ2-5; CDR3: CASSGTLREIRETQYF; DNA: TGTGCCAGCAGTGGGACGCTGCGGGAGATACGAGAGACCCAGTACTTC
size: -; V: TRBV19; D: TRBD1; J: TRBJ1-6; CDR3: CASSDRGSGNSPLHF; DNA: TGTGCCAGTAGTGACAGGGGGTCCGGGAATTCACCCCTCCACTTT
size: -; V: TRBV6-2/TRBV6-3; D: -; J: TRBJ1-3; CDR3: CASSAYLTLGNTIYF; DNA: TGTGCCAGCAGTGCCTACCTGACACTCGGAAACACCATATATTTT
size: once; V: TRBV5-5; D: TRBD1; J: TRBJ1-1; CDR3: CASSRGQGNVEAFF; DNA: TGTGCCAGCAGCCGCGGACAGGGTAACGTTGAAGCTTTCTTT
size: once; V: TRBV3-1/TRBV3-2; D: -; J: TRBJ1-1; CDR3: CASSPNRLNTEAFF; DNA: TGTGCCAGCAGCCCTAATCGGTTGAACACTGAAGCTTTCTTT
size: -; V: TRBV2; D: -; J: TRBJ1-5; CDR3: CASNPGGGRQPQHF; DNA: TGTGCCAGCAACCCGGGGGGCGGACGACAGCCCCAGCATTTT
size: -; V: TRBV5-1; D: TRBD1; J: TRBJ1-5; CDR3: CASSLQGGQPQHF; DNA: TGCGCCAGCAGCTTACAGGGGGGGCAGCCCCAGCATTTT
size: -; V: TRBV18; D: -; J: TRBJ1-1; CDR3: CASSKDRNTEAFF; DNA: TGTGCCAGCTCGAAAGACAGGAACACTGAAGCTTTCTTT
size: -; V: TRBV6-5; D: TRBD1; J: TRBJ1-5; CDR3: CASREGQRNQPQHF; DNA: TGTGCCAGCAGGGAGGGACAGCGCAATCAGCCCCAGCATTTT
size: -; V: TRBV19; D: -; J: TRBJ1-2; CDR3: CASSIGITTNYGYTF; DNA: TGTGCCAGTAGTATAGGCATCACAACTAACTATGGCTACACCTTC
size: -; V: TRBV30; D: TRBD1; J: TRBJ2-2; CDR3: CAWSGGQGRMNTGELFF; DNA: TGTGCCTGGAGTGGCGGACAGGGAAGAATGAACACCGGGGAGCTGTTTTTT
size: -; V: TRBV12-3/TRBV12-4; D: TRBD1; J: TRBJ2-2; CDR3: CASKRTGIGELFF; DNA: TGTGCCAGCAAACGGACAGGGATCGGGGAGCTGTTTTTT
size: -; V: TRBV6-2/TRBV6-3; D: TRBD2; J: TRBJ2-1; CDR3: CASSYGTSPRWEFF; DNA: TGTGCCAGCAGTTACGGGACTAGCCCTCGTTGGGAGTTCTTC